This T cell receptor (beta chain) was observed in a study of blood T cells in healthy people across ages. Primers used in a second PCR of roughly 6 to 11 cycles were a sample-barcoded 5' primer and a J-beta primer mix. A tag from a template-switch adaptor with 12 random nucleotides marked each cDNA molecule. All samples gave at least 3 million CDR3-containing paired-end reads. TCRdb reanalysed the 5' RACE reads using MiXCR and keeps one entry per CDR3 protein. The sample contains 1.5 million to 2 million distinct CDR3 sequences, roughly 52% of which appear only once. The study drew donors from healthy Caucasian individuals in Russia aged roughly 6 to 95. Per sample, at least 5 micrograms of total RNA were extracted. V dropped 5 bases and J dropped 6 bases, with 12 bases sitting between them. CDR1 is LGHNT and CDR2 is FRNRAP in the germline V gene. CDR3 length equals 13 residues.

V gene TRBV12-5 combines with J gene TRBJ2-3; D is ambiguous. The clonotype originates from a woman in her thirties or forties in good health. The sample comprised blood. The CDR3 DNA reads TGTGCTAGTGGTGTTGGCCCCTTGGATACGCAGTATTTT. Translated: CASGVGPLDTQYF.